Below are 14 T cell receptor beta chains sequenced from a single sample in a study of identical twins (TCRdb year 2016). Library prep was done by 5' RACE. Sequencing used an Illumina HiSeq 2000. TCRdb reanalyzed the raw reads on its own, using fastp at Q25 for trimming and MiXCR for clone calling, and kept in-frame beta chains. CDR3 protein sequences are deduplicated, and each keeps its most common genes and DNA. The sample table contains hundreds of thousands of distinct CDR3 sequences; only one count was recorded for approximately 7% of them. Around 3.4% of the sample is held by the ten biggest clonotypes. The data were also submitted as part of a second study, on yellow fever vaccine responses in identical twins.

Material for sequencing was memory (CD45RO+) T cells sorted from blood. The cell subset or site label of this sample denotes: CD45RO+ enriched T cells. The receptors derive from a woman between 18 and 29 years old in good health.

This clonotype was counted at least ten times. The chain has TRBV28 and TRBJ1-1; D remains ambiguous. The CDR3 length is 12 residues. Per germline, CDR1 MDHEN and CDR2 SYDVKM. V lost 4 bases and J 0 bases, leaving 3 bases between the germline ends. The CDR3, as DNA: TGTGCCAGCAGTTCGATGAACACTGAAGCTTTCTTT. It is translated as CASSSMNTEAFF.

On this clonotype itself: A much larger clone differs by one base, so this may be a read error. This chain links TRBV20-1 with TRBJ2-1, with 7 bases identical to TRBD2. CDR1 and CDR2 from the germline V gene are DFQATT and SNEGSKA (reference sequence). CDR3 size: 15 residues. CDR3 coding DNA: TGCTGTGCTAGTCCCTACCGGGAGGTCTACAATGAGCAGTTCTTC. Translated, it gives CCASPYREVYNEQFF.

This clonotype was detected many times. The rearrangement uses TRBV20-1 and TRBJ2-1; tentatively, D is TRBD2 (5 bases). The ends were cut back, 6 bases at V and 2 bases at J, with 11 bases in the middle. CDR3 length: 13 residues. Germline V gene lookup returns CDR1 DFQATT and CDR2 SNEGSKA (reference sequence). The CDR3 here is CSAQLGPYNEQFF. The CDR3 DNA reads TGCAGTGCCCAACTAGGTCCCTACAATGAGCAGTTCTTC.

There are many counts of this clonotype. The rearrangement uses TRBV20-1 and TRBJ2-1; 12 nucleotides line up with TRBD2. Germline V gene data show CDR1 as DFQATT and CDR2 as SNEGSKA (reference sequence). The CDR3 runs 16 residues. Losses at the gene ends were 0 bases for V and 7 bases for J; bases not matched to a gene: 7. The CDR3, as DNA: TGCAGTGCTAGAGATGCCGGACTAGCGGGATGGAATGAGCAGTTCTTC. The encoded protein is CSARDAGLAGWNEQFF.

The chain employs TRBV12-3 or TRBV12-4 and TRBJ1-1, with a possible D match to TRBD1 (5 bases). The CDR3 totals 12 residues. V dropped 6 bases and J dropped 5 bases, with 10 bases sitting between them. This CDR3 reads CASSQKGTEAFF. DNA for the CDR3: TGTGCCAGCAGCCAAAAGGGGACTGAAGCTTTCTTT.

The rearrangement joins TRBV7-9 to TRBJ2-5; a weak D match, TRBD2 (6 bases). CDR1 SEHNR and CDR2 FQNEAQ come from the germline V gene (reference sequence). The CDR3 loop spans 14 amino acids. V lost 5 bases, J lost 6 bases, and 16 bases lay in between. CDR3 in DNA: TGTGCCAGCAGCCAGCCCCCGGGGAGGCAGACCCAGTACTTC. Its translation is CASSQPPGRQTQYF.

This clonotype was seen repeatedly, ten times or more. This chain uses TRBV20-1 with TRBJ2-1, with 9 bases matching TRBD2. The CDR3 loop spans 15 amino acids. Per germline, CDR1 DFQATT and CDR2 SNEGSKA (reference sequence). J was trimmed by 7 bases and V by 6 bases; bases with no gene match: 13. The CDR3 protein is CSAPWRREGRNEQFF. For the CDR3, the DNA is TGCAGTGCCCCATGGAGGCGGGAGGGCCGGAATGAGCAGTTCTTC.

V is TRBV5-1 and J is TRBJ2-5; 11 positions match TRBD2. The CDR3 runs to 14 residues. CDR1 is SGHRS and CDR2 is YFSETQ in the germline V gene. The V segment lost 4 bases and the J segment 4 bases; nucleotides outside the gene matches: 3. This chain's CDR3 is CASSDTSGGETQYF. The CDR3 nucleotides read TGCGCCAGCAGCGACACTAGCGGGGGAGAGACCCAGTACTTC.

In its sample, this clonotype was seen many times. The rearrangement links TRBV4-1 to TRBJ2-5; the D call may be TRBD1 or TRBD2 (5 bases each). Germline-derived CDR1 and CDR2 are MGHRA and YSYEKL. This CDR3 has 15 residues. The V and J ends lost 3 bases and 0 bases respectively, with 11 bases between them. The CDR3 is CASSQSGTYQETQYF. CDR3 sequence (DNA): TGCGCCAGCAGCCAGTCCGGGACGTACCAAGAGACCCAGTACTTC.

This clonotype was observed a handful of times. The genes are TRBV12-3 or TRBV12-4 and TRBJ2-2, with D possibly TRBD2 on 6 matching bases. The CDR3 is made up of 16 amino acids. V gave up 2 bases and J gave up 1 base, with 11 bases separating them. The CDR3 protein is CASSLIGSGNTGELFF. The CDR3 DNA reads TGTGCCAGCAGTTTAATCGGGAGTGGGAACACCGGGGAGCTGTTTTTT.

In this sample, this clonotype turned up a few times. The rearrangement uses TRBV20-1 and TRBJ2-4; no clear D gene. The CDR3 extends over 13 amino acids. Germline V gene sequence: CDR1 DFQATT, CDR2 SNEGSKA (reference sequence). Trimming cost V 0 bases and J 8 bases, with 11 bases left between them. In nucleotides, the CDR3 is TGCAGTGCTAGAGATGGGGTCGGGCACATTCAGTACTTC. This translates into CSARDGVGHIQYF.

This clonotype occurred many times. The chain combines TRBV5-1 with TRBJ1-3, with D tentatively TRBD1 (6 bases). V was pared by 4 bases and J by 0 bases, with 14 bases between. The V gene's germline CDR1 is SGHRS and CDR2 YFSETQ. This CDR3 is 16 amino acids long. The CDR3 DNA reads TGCGCCAGCAGCCCGGACAGAACCCGCTCTGGAAACACCATATATTTT. Its protein is CASSPDRTRSGNTIYF. Combining the CDR3 with reference TRBV5-1 and TRBJ1-3 gives the whole variable domain KAGVTQTPRYLIKTRGQQVTLSCSPISGHRSVSWYQQTPGQGLQFLFEYFSETQRNKGNFPGRFSGRQFSNSRSEMNVSTLELGDSALYLCASSPDRTRSGNTIYFGEGSWLTVV.

This clonotype appeared a few times. The chain couples TRBV20-1 to TRBJ2-5, with D tentatively TRBD1 (6 bases). Per germline, CDR1 DFQATT and CDR2 SNEGSKA (reference sequence). The CDR3 totals 20 residues. Deletions cut 6 bases from V and 5 bases from J, with 37 bases between. The CDR3 nucleotides are TGCAGTGCCCCCCCTCCGACAGGCTCTTGGCGTGGCCCGTGGGGGGAGACCCAGTACTTC. Its translation: CSAPPPTGSWRGPWGETQYF.

CDR3 sequence reads: CASSNGANVLTF. The CDR3 DNA reads as TGTGCCAGCAGTAATGGGGCCAACGTCCTGACTTTC. J is TRBJ2-6 and V is TRBV2; D unclear. Trimming left V 5 bases short and J 3 bases short, with 2 bases between. Germline CDR1 and CDR2: SNHLY and FYNNEI. The CDR3 runs to 12 residues.